This record looks at one TCR beta chain sequence and its context. The data were produced by immunoSEQ multiplex PCR, yet TCRdb's version contains in-frame clones alone and is incomplete. The data hold 200,000 or so clones, with roughly 80% observed a single time. Unmatched junction bases numbered 2, after V lost 5 bases and J lost 1 base. CDR3 length equals 15 residues. CDR1 and CDR2 (germline): MNHEY, SVGAGI. The record originates from a study of blood T cell repertoires in COVID-19. Study details: There were acute and convalescent COVID-19 samples, and they came from the United States, Italy and Spain. Sources were T cells, B-cell-depleted T cells, or PBMCs; the material itself was cDNA or gDNA.

The chain joins TRBV6-5 to TRBJ2-1, with TRBD1 matching 10 bases. Sequencing was done on a sample of peripheral blood. This TCR came from a woman of 80 years or more with acute or convalescent COVID-19. In DNA form, the CDR3 reads TGTGCCAGCAGTAGGGACAGGGGATCCTACAATGAGCAGTTCTTC. It specifies CASSRDRGSYNEQFF.